Sequencing of this T cell receptor (beta chain) was carried out in a study of read filtering for tumor transcriptome and immune sequencing. This clonotype has at least ten counts. V dropped 4 bases and J dropped 6; count of bases not matched to a gene: 6. The CDR3 contains 13 residues. Germline CDR1 is SNHLY and CDR2 is FYNNEI. The library was built from around 380 ng RNA with molecular barcoded adaptors for alpha/delta and beta/gamma chains. MiXCR, applied by TCRdb to the reads, yields one record per CDR3 protein. The sample holds approximately 150,000 distinct CDR3 sequences, 13% seen once. The sequenced sample consisted of a population of CD138-negative cells sorted from bone marrow. This sequence originates from a donor aged 40 or older with multiple myeloma. The genes are TRBV2 and TRBJ2-7, with 7 bases that match TRBD1. The DNA for the CDR3 is TGTGCCAGCAGTGTCGACAGGGCAGGCGAGCAGTACTTC. It encodes CASSVDRAGEQYF.